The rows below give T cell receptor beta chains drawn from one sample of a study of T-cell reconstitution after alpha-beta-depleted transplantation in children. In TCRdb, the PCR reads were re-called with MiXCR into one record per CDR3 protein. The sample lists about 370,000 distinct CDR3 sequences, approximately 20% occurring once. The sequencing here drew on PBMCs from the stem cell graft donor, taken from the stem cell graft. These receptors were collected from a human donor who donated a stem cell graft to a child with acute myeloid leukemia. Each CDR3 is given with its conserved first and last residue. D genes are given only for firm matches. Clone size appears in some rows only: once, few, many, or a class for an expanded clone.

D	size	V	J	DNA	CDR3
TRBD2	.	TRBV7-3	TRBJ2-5	TGTGCCAGCTCAGCGGGAGGAGGCCAAGAGACCCAGTACTTC	CASSAGGGQETQYF
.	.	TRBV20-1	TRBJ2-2	TGCAGTGCTAGGGAAAAAGGGAACACCGGGGAGCTGTTTTTT	CSAREKGNTGELFF
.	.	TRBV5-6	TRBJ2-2	TGTGCCAGCAGCTTGGGGCCGGGCGTGACCGGGGAGCTGTTTTTT	CASSLGPGVTGELFF
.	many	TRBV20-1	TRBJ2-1	TGCAGTGCTAGCCAAGTCACAGGGAGTGAGCAGTTCTTC	CSASQVTGSEQFF
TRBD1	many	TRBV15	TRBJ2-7	TGTGCCACCAGCAGAGATCTGGGACAGGGGTCCTACGAGCAGTACTTC	CATSRDLGQGSYEQYF
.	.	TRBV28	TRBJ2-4	TGTGCCGGAAGAAACATTCAGTACTTC	CAGRNIQYF
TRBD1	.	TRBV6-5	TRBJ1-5	TGTGCCAGCAGTCACGACAGGGAACTCGGACAGCCCCAGCATTTT	CASSHDRELGQPQHF
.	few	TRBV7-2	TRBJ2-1	TGTGCCAGCAGCGGTTTTGGGGGGCCACATGAGCAGTTCTTC	CASSGFGGPHEQFF
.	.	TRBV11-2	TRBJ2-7	TGTGCCAGCAGCTTGGAACAGGCTTCCTACGAGCAGTACTTC	CASSLEQASYEQYF
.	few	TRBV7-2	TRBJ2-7	TGTGCCAGCAGCTTTACGGGGAGCTCCTACGAGCAGTACTTC	CASSFTGSSYEQYF
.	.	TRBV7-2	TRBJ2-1	TGTGCCAGCAGCTTAGTTTCGTACAATGAGCAGTTCTTC	CASSLVSYNEQFF